This T cell receptor beta chain was captured by sequencing in a study of shared clonotypes between healthy human individuals. Study-level results: The sole specimen, blood, was sampled, and tissue repertoires likely differ.

Sequencing used immunoSEQ multiplex PCR; TCRdb keeps in-frame clones, though not all of them. The sample consists of 550,000 to 800,000 clones, approximately 74% of them appearing once. With respect to this clone: Antigen: not known. The identical CDR3 is also encoded by other nucleotide sequences in the sample.

CDR1 is SNHLY and CDR2 is FYNNEI in the germline V gene. V dropped 3 bases and J dropped 8 bases, with 10 bases sitting between them. This CDR3 is 12 amino acids long. This receptor was obtained from a woman between 25 and 40 years old in good health. The rearrangement uses TRBV2 and TRBJ1-2; maybe TRBD1 (6 bases). Sequencing input: memory CD4+ T cells sorted from blood. Sample subset: CD45RA-negative fraction. For the CDR3, the DNA is TGTGCCAGCAGTGACGACAGGCCGGGCTACACCTTC. It encodes CASSDDRPGYTF.